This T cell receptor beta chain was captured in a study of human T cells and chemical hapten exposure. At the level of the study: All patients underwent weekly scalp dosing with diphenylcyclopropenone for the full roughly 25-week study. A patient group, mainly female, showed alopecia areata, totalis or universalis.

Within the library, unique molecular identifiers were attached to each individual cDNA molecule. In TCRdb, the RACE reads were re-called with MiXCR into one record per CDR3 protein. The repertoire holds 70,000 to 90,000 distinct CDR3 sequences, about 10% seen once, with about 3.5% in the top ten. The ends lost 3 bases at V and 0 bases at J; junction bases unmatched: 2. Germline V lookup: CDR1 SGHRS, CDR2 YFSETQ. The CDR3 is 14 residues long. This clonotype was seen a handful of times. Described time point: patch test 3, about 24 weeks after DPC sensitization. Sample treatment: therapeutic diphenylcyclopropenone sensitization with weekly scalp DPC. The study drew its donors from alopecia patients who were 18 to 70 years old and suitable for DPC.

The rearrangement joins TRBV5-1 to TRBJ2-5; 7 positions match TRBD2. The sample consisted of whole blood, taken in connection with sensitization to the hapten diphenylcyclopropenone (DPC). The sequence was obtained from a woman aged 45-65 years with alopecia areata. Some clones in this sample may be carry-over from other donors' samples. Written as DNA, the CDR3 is TGCGCCAGCAGCTGGGGAGGGTACCAAGAGACCCAGTACTTC. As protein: CASSWGGYQETQYF.